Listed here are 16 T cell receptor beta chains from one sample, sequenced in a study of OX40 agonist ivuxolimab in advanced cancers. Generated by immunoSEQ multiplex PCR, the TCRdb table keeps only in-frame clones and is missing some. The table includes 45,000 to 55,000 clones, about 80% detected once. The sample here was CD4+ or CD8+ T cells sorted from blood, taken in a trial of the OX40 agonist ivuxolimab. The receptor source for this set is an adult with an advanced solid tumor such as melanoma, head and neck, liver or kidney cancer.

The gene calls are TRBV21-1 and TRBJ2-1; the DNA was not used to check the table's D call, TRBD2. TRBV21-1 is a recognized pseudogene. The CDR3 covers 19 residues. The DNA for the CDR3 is TGTGCCAGCAGCCTAAGAGTTATAGCGGGAGGTTTCTCCTACAATGAGCAGTTCTTC. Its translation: CASSLRVIAGGFSYNEQFF.

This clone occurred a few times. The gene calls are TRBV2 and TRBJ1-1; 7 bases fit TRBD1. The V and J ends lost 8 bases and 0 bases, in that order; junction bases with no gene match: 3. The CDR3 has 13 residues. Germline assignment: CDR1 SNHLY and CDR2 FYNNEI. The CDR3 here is CASGTEMNTEAFF. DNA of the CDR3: TGTGCCAGCGGGACAGAGATGAACACTGAAGCTTTCTTT.

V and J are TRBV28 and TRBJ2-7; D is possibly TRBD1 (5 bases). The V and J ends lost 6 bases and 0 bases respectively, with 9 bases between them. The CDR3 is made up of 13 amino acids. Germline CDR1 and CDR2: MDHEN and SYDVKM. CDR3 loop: CASRGHTSYEQYF. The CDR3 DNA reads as TGTGCCAGCAGAGGACATACCTCCTACGAGCAGTACTTC.

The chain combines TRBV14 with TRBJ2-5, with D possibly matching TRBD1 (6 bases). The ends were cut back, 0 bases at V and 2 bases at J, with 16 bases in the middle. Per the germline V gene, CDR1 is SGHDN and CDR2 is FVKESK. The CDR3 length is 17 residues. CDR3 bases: TGTGCCAGCAGCCAAGATTGGGGGCGCACATTTCAAGAGACCCAGTACTTC. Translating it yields CASSQDWGRTFQETQYF. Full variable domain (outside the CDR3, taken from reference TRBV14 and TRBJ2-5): EAGVTQFPSHSVIEKGQTVTLRCDPISGHDNLYWYRRVMGKEIKFLLHFVKESKQDESGMPNNRFLAERTGGTYSTLKVQPAELEDSGVYFCASSQDWGRTFQETQYFGPGTRLLVL.

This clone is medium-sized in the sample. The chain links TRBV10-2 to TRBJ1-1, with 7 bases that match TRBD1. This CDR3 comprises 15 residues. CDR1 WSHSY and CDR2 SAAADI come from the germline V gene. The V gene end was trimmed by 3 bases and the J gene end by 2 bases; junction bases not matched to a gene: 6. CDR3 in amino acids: CASSDGRQGNTEAFF. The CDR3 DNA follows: TGCGCCAGCAGTGATGGGCGACAGGGCAACACTGAAGCTTTCTTT.

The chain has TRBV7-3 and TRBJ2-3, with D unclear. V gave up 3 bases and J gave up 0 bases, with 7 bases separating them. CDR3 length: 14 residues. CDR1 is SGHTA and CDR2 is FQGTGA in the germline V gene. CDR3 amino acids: CASSFGVSTDTQYF. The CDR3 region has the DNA TGTGCCAGCAGCTTTGGGGTTAGCACAGATACGCAGTATTTT.

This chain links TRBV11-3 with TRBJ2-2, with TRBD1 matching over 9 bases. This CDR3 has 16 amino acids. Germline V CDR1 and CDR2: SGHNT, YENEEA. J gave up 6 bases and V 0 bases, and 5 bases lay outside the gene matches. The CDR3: CASSLEPDRGAGELFF. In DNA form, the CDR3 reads TGTGCCAGCAGCTTAGAACCGGACAGGGGTGCCGGGGAGCTGTTTTTT.

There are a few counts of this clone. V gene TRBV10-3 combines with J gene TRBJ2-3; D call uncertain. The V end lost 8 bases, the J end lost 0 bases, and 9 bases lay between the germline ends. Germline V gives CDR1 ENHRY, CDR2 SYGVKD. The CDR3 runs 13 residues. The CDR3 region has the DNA TGTGCCATCTCGACACGAAGCACAGATACGCAGTATTTT. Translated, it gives CAISTRSTDTQYF.

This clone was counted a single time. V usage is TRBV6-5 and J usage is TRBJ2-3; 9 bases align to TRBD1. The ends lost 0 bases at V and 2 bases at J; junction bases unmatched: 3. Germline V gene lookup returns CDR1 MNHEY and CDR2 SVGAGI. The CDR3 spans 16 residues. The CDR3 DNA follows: TGTGCCAGCAGTTACTCGACAGGGGGTAACACAGATACGCAGTATTTT. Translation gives CASSYSTGGNTDTQYF.

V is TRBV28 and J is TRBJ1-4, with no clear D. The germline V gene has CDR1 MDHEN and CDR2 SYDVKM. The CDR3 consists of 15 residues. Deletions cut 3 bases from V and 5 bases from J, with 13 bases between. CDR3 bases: TGTGCCAGCAGTTTTTTCGGGCCTTTGAATGAAAAACTGTTTTTT. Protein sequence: CASSFFGPLNEKLFF.

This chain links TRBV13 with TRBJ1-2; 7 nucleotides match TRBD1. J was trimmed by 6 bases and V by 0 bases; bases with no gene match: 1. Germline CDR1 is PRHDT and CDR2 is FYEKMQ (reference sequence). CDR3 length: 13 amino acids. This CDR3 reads CASSLGDRDGYTF. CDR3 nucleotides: TGTGCCAGCAGCTTAGGAGACAGGGATGGCTACACCTTC.

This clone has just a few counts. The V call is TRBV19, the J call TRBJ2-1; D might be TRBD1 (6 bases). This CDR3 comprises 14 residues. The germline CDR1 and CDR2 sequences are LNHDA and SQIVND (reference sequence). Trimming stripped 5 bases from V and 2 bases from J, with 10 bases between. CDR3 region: CASSEDRAYNEQFF. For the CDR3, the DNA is TGTGCCAGTAGTGAGGACAGAGCCTACAATGAGCAGTTCTTC.

CDR3 sequence reads: CASSQVVTGVYEQYF. CDR3 nucleotide sequence: TGCGCCAGCAGCCAAGTTGTGACAGGGGTTTACGAGCAGTACTTC. The chain employs TRBV4-3 and TRBJ2-7; the match to TRBD1 covers 8 bases. This CDR3 is 15 amino acids long. The junction had 6 bases not matched to a gene; V was cut back by 1 base and J by 4 bases. Germline V gene sequence: CDR1 LGHNA, CDR2 YSLEER.

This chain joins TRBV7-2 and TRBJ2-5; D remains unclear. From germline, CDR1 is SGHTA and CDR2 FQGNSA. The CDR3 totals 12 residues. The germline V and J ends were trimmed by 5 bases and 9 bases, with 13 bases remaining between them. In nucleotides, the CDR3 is TGTGCCAGCAGCCAAAATGGCGTATCCCAGTACTTC. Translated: CASSQNGVSQYF.

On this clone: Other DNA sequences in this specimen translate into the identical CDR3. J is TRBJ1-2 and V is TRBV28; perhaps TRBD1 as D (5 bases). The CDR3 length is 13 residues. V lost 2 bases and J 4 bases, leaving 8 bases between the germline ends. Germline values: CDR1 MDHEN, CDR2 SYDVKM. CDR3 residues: CASSLGGAYGYTF. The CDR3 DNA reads TGTGCCAGCAGTTTAGGTGGGGCCTATGGCTACACCTTC.

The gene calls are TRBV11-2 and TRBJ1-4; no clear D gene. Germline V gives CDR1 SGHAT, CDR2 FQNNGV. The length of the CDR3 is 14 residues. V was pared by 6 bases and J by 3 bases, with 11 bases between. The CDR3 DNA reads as TGTGCCAGCAGTTTGGAGCCATCTAATGAAAAACTGTTTTTT. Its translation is CASSLEPSNEKLFF. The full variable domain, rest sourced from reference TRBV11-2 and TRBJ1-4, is EAGVAQSPRYKIIEKRQSVAFWCNPISGHATLYWYQQILGQGPKLLIQFQNNGVVDDSQLPKDRFSAERLKGVDSTLKIQPAKLEDSAVYLCASSLEPSNEKLFFGSGTQLSVL.